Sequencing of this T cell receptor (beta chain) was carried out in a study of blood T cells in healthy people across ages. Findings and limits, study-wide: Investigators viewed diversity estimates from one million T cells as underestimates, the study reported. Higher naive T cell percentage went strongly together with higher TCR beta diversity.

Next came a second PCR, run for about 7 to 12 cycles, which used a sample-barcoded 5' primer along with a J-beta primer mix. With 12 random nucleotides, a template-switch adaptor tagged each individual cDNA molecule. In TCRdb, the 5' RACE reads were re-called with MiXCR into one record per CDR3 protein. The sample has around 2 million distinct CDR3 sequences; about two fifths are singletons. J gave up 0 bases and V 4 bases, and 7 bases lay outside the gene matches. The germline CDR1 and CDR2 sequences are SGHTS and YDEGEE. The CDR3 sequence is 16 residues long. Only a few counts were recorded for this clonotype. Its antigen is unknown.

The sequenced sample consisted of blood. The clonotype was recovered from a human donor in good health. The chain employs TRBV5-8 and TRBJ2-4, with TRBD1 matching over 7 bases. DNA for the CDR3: TGTGCCAGCAGCAAGGGACAGATACTAGCCAAAAACATTCAGTACTTC. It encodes CASSKGQILAKNIQYF. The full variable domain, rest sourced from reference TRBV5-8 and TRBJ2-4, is EAGVTQSPTHLIKTRGQQATLRCSPISGHTSVYWYQQALGLGLQFLLWYDEGEERNRGNFPPRFSGRQFPNYSSELNVNALELEDSALYLCASSKGQILAKNIQYFGAGTRLSVL.